This entry lists 15 T cell receptor beta chains sequenced from one sample in a study of blood T cell repertoires in COVID-19. Repertoires were generated with immunoSEQ multiplex PCR, while TCRdb's copy carries only in-frame clones and drops some. The sample lists about 200,000 clones; approximately 81% were seen once. The source material was PBMCs or T cells enriched from blood (not recorded which). The receptors originated from a woman between 45 and 65 years old with acute COVID-19.

The chain employs TRBV28 and TRBJ2-1; maybe TRBD1 (5 bases). The CDR3 is 16 amino acids. V lost 4 bases to trimming and J lost 5 bases, with 18 bases between them. The V gene's germline CDR1 is MDHEN and CDR2 SYDVKM. For the CDR3, the DNA is TGTGCCAGCAGTTCATCCAGGGCTAAGCTTGACAATGAGCAGTTCTTC. Its protein is CASSSSRAKLDNEQFF.

This clone was recorded once. Other DNA sequences of this sample code for an identical CDR3. Here the CDR3 reads CATSRGASYEQYF. Here the CDR3 DNA reads TGTGCCACCAGCAGGGGGGCGAGCTACGAGCAGTACTTC. This sequence joins TRBV15 and TRBJ2-7, with D maybe TRBD1 (6 bases). V lost 3 bases and J 3 bases, leaving 9 bases between the germline ends. The CDR3 has 13 residues. CDR1 LNHNV and CDR2 YYDKDF come from the germline V gene (reference sequence).

J is TRBJ2-5 and V is TRBV6-6, with a possible D match to TRBD1 (5 bases). Per the germline V gene, CDR1 is MNHNY and CDR2 is SVGAGI (reference sequence). With 4 bases removed from V and 4 bases from J, the gap between germline ends came to 16 bases. The CDR3 has 15 residues. The CDR3 nucleotides read TGTGCCAGCAGTTCTCAGGGTTTATGGGGAGAGACCCAGTACTTC. It specifies CASSSQGLWGETQYF.

A few counts support this clone. This sequence joins TRBV7-2 and TRBJ1-1; perhaps TRBD1 as D (5 bases). Germline V gene data show CDR1 as SGHTA and CDR2 as FQGNSA. The V end was cut by 1 base, the J end by 6 bases, with 15 bases between. CDR3 length: 15 residues. Written as DNA, the CDR3 is TGTGCCAGCAGCTTAGGTACAGGTACTAAATCTGAAGCTTTCTTT. Amino acid sequence: CASSLGTGTKSEAFF.

J is TRBJ1-3 and V is TRBV18; possible D gene TRBD1, 6 bases. CDR3 size: 13 residues. V shed 2 bases and J shed 10 bases, with 12 bases lying between them. Per the germline V gene, CDR1 is KGHSH and CDR2 is LQKENI. The CDR3 DNA sequence: TGTGCCAGCTCACCAAGAAGTCAGGGGACCATATATTTT. Protein sequence: CASSPRSQGTIYF.

The J gene is TRBJ2-3, the V gene TRBV28; D not resolved. Germline lookup yields CDR1 MDHEN and CDR2 SYDVKM. Trimming stripped 3 bases from V and 8 bases from J, with 15 bases between. This CDR3 region has 14 residues. The CDR3 spells CASSFLQSLGTQYF. The DNA for the CDR3 is TGTGCCAGCAGTTTCCTACAGAGCCTCGGTACGCAGTATTTT.

The chain joins TRBV5-1 to TRBJ2-7, with 7 positions matching TRBD1. The CDR3 loop spans 15 amino acids. Germline values: CDR1 SGHRS, CDR2 YFSETQ. V dropped 6 bases and J dropped 6; count of bases not matched to a gene: 15. The CDR3: CASTLEPEGAGEQYF. The CDR3 nucleotides are TGCGCCAGCACACTCGAGCCAGAGGGGGCAGGCGAGCAGTACTTC.

A few counts support this clone. This sequence joins TRBV29-1 and TRBJ2-7; 7 bases are a match to TRBD2. The CDR3 sequence is 11 residues long. Germline V CDR1 and CDR2: SQVTM, ANQGSEA. V was clipped by 6 bases and J by 3 bases; unmatched bases: 2. The CDR3 spells CSVRGGYEQYF. The CDR3 DNA follows: TGCAGCGTGCGCGGGGGCTACGAGCAGTACTTC.

This chain uses TRBV2 with TRBJ1-6, with a weak D call TRBD1 (6 bases). Trimming cost V 5 bases and J 5 bases, with 16 bases left between them. CDR1 is SNHLY and CDR2 is FYNNEI in the germline V gene. This CDR3 has 16 amino acids. The CDR3 reads CASSFNQGQNNSPLHF. The CDR3 nucleotides are TGTGCCAGCAGTTTCAACCAGGGACAAAATAATTCACCCCTCCACTTT.

The chain joins TRBV19 to TRBJ2-1; possibly TRBD1 for D (6 bases). Germline V CDR1 and CDR2: LNHDA, SQIVND (reference sequence). The CDR3 runs to 15 residues. V gave up 5 bases and J gave up 4 bases, with 15 bases separating them. Here the CDR3 reads CASSVQGWSYNEQFF. CDR3 nucleotide sequence: TGTGCCAGTAGTGTACAGGGTTGGTCGTACAATGAGCAGTTCTTC.

The genes are TRBV30 and TRBJ1-5, with 9 bases identical to TRBD1. The CDR3 has 14 amino acids. J gave up 6 bases and V 2 bases, and 5 bases lay outside the gene matches. Germline CDR1 and CDR2: GTSNPN and SVGIG (reference sequence). CDR3 coding DNA: TGTGCCTGGAGTTCAACAGGGGGCAGTCAGCCCCAGCATTTT. Encoded protein: CAWSSTGGSQPQHF.

CDR3 amino acids: CATSRGSAGNQEAFF. CDR3 in DNA: TGTGCCACCAGCAGAGGCTCGGCCGGGAATCAAGAAGCTTTCTTT. The J gene is TRBJ1-1, the V gene TRBV15; D remains unclear. The CDR3 loop spans 15 amino acids. The V end lost 1 base, the J end lost 8 bases, and 17 bases lay between the germline ends. From germline, CDR1 is LNHNV and CDR2 YYDKDF (reference sequence). Filled out from reference TRBV15 and TRBJ1-1, the complete variable domain reads DAMVIQNPRYQVTQFGKPVTLSCSQTLNHNVMYWYQQKSSQAPKLLFHYYDKDFNNEADTPDNFQSRRPNTSFCFLDIRSPGLGDTAMYLCATSRGSAGNQEAFFGQGTRLTVV.

This chain links TRBV5-8 with TRBJ1-5; D gene uncertain. Looked up from germline, CDR1 is SGHTS and CDR2 is YDEGEE. The CDR3 is made up of 15 amino acids. V was cut by 0 bases and J by 3 bases, with 10 bases left in between. The CDR3: CASSLGGFSNQPQHF. DNA of the CDR3: TGTGCCAGCAGCTTGGGAGGGTTCTCCAATCAGCCCCAGCATTTT.

The chain joins TRBV5-1 to TRBJ2-5; 11 bases are shared with TRBD2. Germline V gives CDR1 SGHRS, CDR2 YFSETQ. Germline trimming cut 0 bases from V and 5 bases from J; bases unmatched to any gene: 6. This CDR3 is 16 amino acids long. This CDR3 reads CASSLGPSGGLETQYF. The CDR3, as DNA: TGCGCCAGCAGCTTGGGCCCTAGCGGGGGGTTGGAGACCCAGTACTTC. Drawing the rest from reference TRBV5-1 and TRBJ2-5, the complete variable domain is KAGVTQTPRYLIKTRGQQVTLSCSPISGHRSVSWYQQTPGQGLQFLFEYFSETQRNKGNFPGRFSGRQFSNSRSEMNVSTLELGDSALYLCASSLGPSGGLETQYFGPGTRLLVL.

The chain combines TRBV7-2 with TRBJ2-2, with a possible D match to TRBD2 (7 bases). CDR1 is SGHTA, CDR2 FQGNSA, per germline. There are 15 residues in the CDR3. V shed 2 bases and J shed 5 bases, with 12 bases lying between them. The CDR3 reads CASSLRTAGTGELFF. In DNA form, the CDR3 reads TGTGCCAGCAGCTTACGGACAGCGGGGACCGGGGAGCTGTTTTTT.